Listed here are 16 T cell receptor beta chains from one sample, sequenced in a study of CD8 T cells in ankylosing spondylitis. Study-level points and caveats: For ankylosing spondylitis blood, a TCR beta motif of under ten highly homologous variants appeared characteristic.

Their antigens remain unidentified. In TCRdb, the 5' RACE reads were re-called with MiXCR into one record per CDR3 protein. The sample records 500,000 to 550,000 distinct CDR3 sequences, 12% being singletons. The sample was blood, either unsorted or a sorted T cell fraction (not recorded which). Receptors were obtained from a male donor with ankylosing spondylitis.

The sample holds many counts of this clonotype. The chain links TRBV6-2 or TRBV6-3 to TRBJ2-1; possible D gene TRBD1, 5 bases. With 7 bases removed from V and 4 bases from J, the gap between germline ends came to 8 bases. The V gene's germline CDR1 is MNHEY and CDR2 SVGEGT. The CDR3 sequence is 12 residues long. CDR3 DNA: TGTGCCAGCACCCACAGGTACAATGAGCAGTTCTTC. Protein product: CASTHRYNEQFF.

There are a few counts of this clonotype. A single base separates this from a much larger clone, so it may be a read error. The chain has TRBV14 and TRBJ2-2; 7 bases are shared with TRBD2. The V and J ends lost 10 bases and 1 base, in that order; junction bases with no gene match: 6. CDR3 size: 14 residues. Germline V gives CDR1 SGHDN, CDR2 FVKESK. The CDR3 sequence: CATGRQVNTGELFF. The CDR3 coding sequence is TGTGCCACCGGGAGGCAAGTGAACACCGGGGAGCTGTTTTTT.

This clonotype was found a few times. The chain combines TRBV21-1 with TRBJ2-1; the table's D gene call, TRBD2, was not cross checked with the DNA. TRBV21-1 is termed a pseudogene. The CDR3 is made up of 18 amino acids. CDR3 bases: TGTGCCAGCAGCAAGCTTAGGACTAGCGGGAGGGCGGTGAATGAGCAGTTCTTC. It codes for CASSKLRTSGRAVNEQFF.

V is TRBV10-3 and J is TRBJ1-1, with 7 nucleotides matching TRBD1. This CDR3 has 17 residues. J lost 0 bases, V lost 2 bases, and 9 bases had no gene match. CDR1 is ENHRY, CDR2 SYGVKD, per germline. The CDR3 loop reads CAISETGVDGMNTEAFF. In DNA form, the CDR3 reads TGTGCCATCAGTGAGACAGGGGTCGATGGCATGAACACTGAAGCTTTCTTT.

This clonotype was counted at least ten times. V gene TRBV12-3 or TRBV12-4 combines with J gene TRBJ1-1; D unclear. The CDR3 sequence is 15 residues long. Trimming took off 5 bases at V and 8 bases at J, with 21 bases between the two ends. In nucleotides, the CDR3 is TGTGCCAGCAGTGGGGTAGGTGCCAGGTTCCCCGAAGCTTTCTTT. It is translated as CASSGVGARFPEAFF.

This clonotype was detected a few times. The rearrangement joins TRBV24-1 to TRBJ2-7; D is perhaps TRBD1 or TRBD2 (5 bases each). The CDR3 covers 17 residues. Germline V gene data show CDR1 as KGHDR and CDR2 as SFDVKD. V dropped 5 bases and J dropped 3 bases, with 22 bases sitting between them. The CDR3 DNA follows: TGTGCCACCAGTGGCCAGGGCGTGGGAGACGGGAACTACGAGCAGTACTTC. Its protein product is CATSGQGVGDGNYEQYF.

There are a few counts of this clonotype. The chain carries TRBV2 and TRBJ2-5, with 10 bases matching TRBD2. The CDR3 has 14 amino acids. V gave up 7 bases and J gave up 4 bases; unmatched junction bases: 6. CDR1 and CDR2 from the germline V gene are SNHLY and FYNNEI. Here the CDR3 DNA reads TGTGCCAGCACCCCAGCGGGAGGGAGAGAGACCCAGTACTTC. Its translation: CASTPAGGRETQYF.

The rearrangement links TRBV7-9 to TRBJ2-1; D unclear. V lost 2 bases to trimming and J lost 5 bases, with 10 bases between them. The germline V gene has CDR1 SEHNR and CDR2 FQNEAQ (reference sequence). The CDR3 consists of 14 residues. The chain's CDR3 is CASSLFRPNNEQFF. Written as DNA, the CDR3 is TGTGCCAGCAGCTTATTTCGGCCCAACAATGAGCAGTTCTTC.

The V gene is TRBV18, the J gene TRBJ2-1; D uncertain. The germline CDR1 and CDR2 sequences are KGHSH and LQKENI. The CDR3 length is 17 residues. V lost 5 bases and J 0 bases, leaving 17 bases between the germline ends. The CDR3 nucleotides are TGTGCCAGCTCATCGCTAGTTGGTCAGAACTCCTACAATGAGCAGTTCTTC. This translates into CASSSLVGQNSYNEQFF.

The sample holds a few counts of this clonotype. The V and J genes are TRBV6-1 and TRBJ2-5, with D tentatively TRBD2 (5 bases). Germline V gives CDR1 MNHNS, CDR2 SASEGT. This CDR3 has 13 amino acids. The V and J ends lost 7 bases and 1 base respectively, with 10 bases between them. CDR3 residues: CASKADGQETQYF. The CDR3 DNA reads TGTGCCAGCAAAGCGGACGGCCAAGAGACCCAGTACTTC.

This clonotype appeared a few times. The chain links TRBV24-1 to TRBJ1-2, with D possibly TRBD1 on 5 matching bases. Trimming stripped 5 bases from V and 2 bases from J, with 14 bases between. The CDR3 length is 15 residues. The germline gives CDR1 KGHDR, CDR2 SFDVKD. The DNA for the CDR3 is TGTGCCACCAGTGGGCGGGGGACCAACAACTATGGCTACACCTTC. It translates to CATSGRGTNNYGYTF.

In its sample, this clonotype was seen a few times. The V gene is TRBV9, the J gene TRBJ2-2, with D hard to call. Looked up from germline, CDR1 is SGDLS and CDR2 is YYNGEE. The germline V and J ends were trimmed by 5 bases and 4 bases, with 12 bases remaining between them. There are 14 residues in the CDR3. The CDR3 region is CASSSRASTGELFF. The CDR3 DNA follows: TGTGCCAGCAGTTCCCGGGCATCCACCGGGGAGCTGTTTTTT.

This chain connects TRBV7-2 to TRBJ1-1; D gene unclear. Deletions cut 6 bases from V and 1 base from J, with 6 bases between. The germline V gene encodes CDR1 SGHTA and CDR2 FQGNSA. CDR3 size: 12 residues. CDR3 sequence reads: CASSPKNTEAFF. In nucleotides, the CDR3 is TGTGCCAGCAGTCCGAAGAACACTGAAGCTTTCTTT.

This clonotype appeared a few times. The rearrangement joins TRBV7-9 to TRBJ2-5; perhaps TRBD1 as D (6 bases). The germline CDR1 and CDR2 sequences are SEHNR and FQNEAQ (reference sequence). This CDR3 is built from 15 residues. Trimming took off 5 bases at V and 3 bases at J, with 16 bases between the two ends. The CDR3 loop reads CASSVDSLIKETQYF. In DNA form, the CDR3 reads TGTGCCAGCAGCGTGGACAGTTTAATAAAAGAGACCCAGTACTTC.

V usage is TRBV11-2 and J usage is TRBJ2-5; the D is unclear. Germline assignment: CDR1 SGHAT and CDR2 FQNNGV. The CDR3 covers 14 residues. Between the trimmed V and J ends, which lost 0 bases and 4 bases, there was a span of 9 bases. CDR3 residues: CASSLDLQVETQYF. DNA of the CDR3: TGTGCCAGCAGCTTAGATCTCCAGGTAGAGACCCAGTACTTC. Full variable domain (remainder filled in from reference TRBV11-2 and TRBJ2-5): EAGVAQSPRYKIIEKRQSVAFWCNPISGHATLYWYQQILGQGPKLLIQFQNNGVVDDSQLPKDRFSAERLKGVDSTLKIQPAKLEDSAVYLCASSLDLQVETQYFGPGTRLLVL.

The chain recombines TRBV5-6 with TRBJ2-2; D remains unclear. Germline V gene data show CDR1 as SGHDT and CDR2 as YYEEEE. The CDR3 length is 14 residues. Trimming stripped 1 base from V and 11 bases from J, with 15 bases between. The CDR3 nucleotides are TGTGCCAGCAGCTTGAGCAGGTCGAATTCAGAGCTGTTTTTT. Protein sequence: CASSLSRSNSELFF.